Listed below are T cell receptor beta chains from one sample, sequenced in a study of T-cell memory formation after mild COVID-19. MiXCR, applied by TCRdb to the 5' RACE reads, yields one record per CDR3 protein. The data contain approximately 300,000 distinct CDR3 sequences, 15% to 20% of them seen just once; the ten biggest clones take up around 23%. Material for sequencing was PBMCs or a T cell subset sorted from them (not recorded which). All receptors come from a man between 18 and 35 years old who had mild COVID-19 (a few samples of this study predate the infection). Cell type and time point are not known. The CDR3 runs from the conserved cysteine through the conserved F or W. D genes are given only for firm matches. Size is stated for part of the rows, as once, few or many counts, or as a class when the clone is expanded.

v_call,j_call,d_call,clone_size,cdr3_nt,cdr3_aa
TRBV11-2,TRBJ2-5,TRBD2,-,TGTGCCAGCAGCCGTGGGACTAGCGGACAAGAGACCCAGTACTTC,CASSRGTSGQETQYF
TRBV7-2,TRBJ1-1,-,-,TGTGCCAGCAGCTTAGCGGGGCTGGGGGCGAACACTGAAGCTTTCTTT,CASSLAGLGANTEAFF
TRBV19,TRBJ1-5,-,-,TGTGCCAGTAGTATACTTGCGGTAGATAGCAATCAGCCCCAGCATTTT,CASSILAVDSNQPQHF
TRBV2,TRBJ2-5,TRBD2,-,TGTGCCAGCAGTGCGGGGGGGACCCGTCGCGGGACCCAGTACTTC,CASSAGGTRRGTQYF
TRBV3-1,TRBJ1-2,-,few,TGTGCCAGCAGCCCGCAATTGGGGGTTTCAAGCTATGGCTACACCTTC,CASSPQLGVSSYGYTF
TRBV6-6,TRBJ1-4,-,few,TGTGCCAGCAGTTACCCCGGACAGAAATCCAACACTAATGAAAAACTGTTTTTT,CASSYPGQKSNTNEKLFF
TRBV20-1,TRBJ2-5,TRBD1,-,TGCAGTGCTCCCCGGACAGGGCCGAAAGAGACCCAGTACTTC,CSAPRTGPKETQYF
TRBV7-2,TRBJ2-1,TRBD1,few,TGTGCCAGCAGCTCGAACCTATTAAGGGGGCGCGAGGGAAAGGAGCAGTTCTTC,CASSSNLLRGREGKEQFF
TRBV27,TRBJ1-1,-,-,TGTGCCAGCAGTCCCTTCGGACCAAACACTGAAGCTTTCTTT,CASSPFGPNTEAFF
TRBV4-1,TRBJ1-6,-,-,TGCGCCAGCAGCCAAGTTTGGGGGCTGGGGAATTCACCCCTCCACTTT,CASSQVWGLGNSPLHF
TRBV7-9,TRBJ2-2,TRBD1,few,TGTGCCAGCAGCTCCGCCGGACAGGGGGCCGGCGGGGAGCTGTTTTTT,CASSSAGQGAGGELFF
TRBV4-2,TRBJ1-4,-,few,TGTGCCAGCAGCCAAGACGGGAGAAAACTGTTTTTT,CASSQDGRKLFF
TRBV12-3/TRBV12-4,TRBJ2-3,-,few,TGTGCCAGCAGCCCACGGACCCCAGATACGCAGTATTTT,CASSPRTPDTQYF
TRBV11-2,TRBJ1-1,-,-,TGTGCCAGCAGCTTCAGGGTTCAGAGCACTGAAGCTTTCTTT,CASSFRVQSTEAFF
TRBV6-5,TRBJ2-3,TRBD2,once,TGTGCCAGCAGTAGACCTAGCGGGGGGGCCGTAGATACGCAGTATTTT,CASSRPSGGAVDTQYF
TRBV5-1,TRBJ2-3,-,few,TGCGCCAGCAGCTTGGTCACAGGAGAGACAGATACGCAGTATTTT,CASSLVTGETDTQYF
TRBV6-5,TRBJ1-2,-,many,TGTGCCAGCAGCTCGACAGGTCCCTATGGCTACACCTTC,CASSSTGPYGYTF
TRBV11-2,TRBJ2-7,-,-,TGTGCCAGCAGCTCCAAGGTAGGTGGGGAGGACCCGCGTGTGCAGTACTTC,CASSSKVGGEDPRVQYF
TRBV20-1,TRBJ2-5,TRBD2,-,TGCAGTGCTAGGGTGCCAGCGGGGGGAGAGACCCAGTACTTC,CSARVPAGGETQYF
TRBV18,TRBJ2-7,TRBD1,-,TGTGCCAGCTCCTGGGGGACAGGGGGTTCCTACGAGCAGTACTTC,CASSWGTGGSYEQYF
TRBV6-6,TRBJ2-7,-,once,TGTGCCAGCAGTTACGGGCGGGACACCTACGAGCAGTACTTC,CASSYGRDTYEQYF
TRBV29-1,TRBJ1-1,-,-,TGCAGCGTTGAGGGGGACGGTTACCTGAACACTGAAGCTTTCTTT,CSVEGDGYLNTEAFF
TRBV7-2,TRBJ2-3,TRBD1,-,TGTGCCAGCAGCCCCCACCGGGACAGGGGGCGAGATACGCAGTATTTT,CASSPHRDRGRDTQYF
TRBV3-1,TRBJ2-4,-,few,TGTGCCAGCAGCCAAGTAAGGCAGGGAGAAAACATTCAGTACTTC,CASSQVRQGENIQYF
TRBV5-1,TRBJ1-6,TRBD1,many,TGCGCCAGCAGCTTGGAGGGACAGGGCTTCTCACCCCTCCACTTT,CASSLEGQGFSPLHF
TRBV6-2/TRBV6-3,TRBJ2-5,-,-,TGTGCCAGCAGTTACTACCAAGAGACCCAGTACTTC,CASSYYQETQYF
TRBV18,TRBJ2-5,-,few,TGTGCCAGCTCACCGCGTTGGGGCCAAGAGACCCAGTACTTC,CASSPRWGQETQYF
TRBV10-2,TRBJ2-1,-,-,TGCGCCAGCAGTGAGTCGGGAAGTGAGCAGTTCTTC,CASSESGSEQFF
TRBV24-1,TRBJ1-5,TRBD1,-,TGTGCCACCAGTGACCCTAGGACAGGGATAAATCAGCCCCAGCATTTT,CATSDPRTGINQPQHF
TRBV2,TRBJ1-1,-,-,TGTGCCAGCAGTGAATCGGTGCAGCAGAACACTGAAGCTTTCTTT,CASSESVQQNTEAFF
TRBV7-9,TRBJ1-4,-,many,TGTGCCAGCAGCTTAGGCCTACAGCAATGGGAAAAACTGTTTTTT,CASSLGLQQWEKLFF
TRBV30,TRBJ1-1,-,few,TGTGCCTGGGAGGGTTCCCTGGGGACTGAAGCTTTCTTT,CAWEGSLGTEAFF
TRBV20-1,TRBJ2-3,-,few,TGCAGTGCTAGCGCCACCGACACAGATACGCAGTATTTT,CSASATDTDTQYF
TRBV5-1,TRBJ2-1,TRBD2,few,TGCGCCAGCAGCTTGGAGCGGGGGGGCTCCTACAATGAGCAGTTCTTC,CASSLERGGSYNEQFF
TRBV6-6,TRBJ1-2,TRBD1,few,TGTGCCAGCAGTCCGGGACAGGGGACGGGTGGCTACACCTTC,CASSPGQGTGGYTF
TRBV7-3,TRBJ1-1,TRBD1,many,TGTGCCAGCAGCTTAACGGGACAGGGGGCGCTGGACACTGAAGCTTTCTTT,CASSLTGQGALDTEAFF
TRBV7-2,TRBJ2-5,-,-,TGTGCCAGCAGTTCAACATCTACGAGTCAAGAGACCCAGTACTTC,CASSSTSTSQETQYF
TRBV5-1,TRBJ2-1,TRBD2,few,TGCGCCAGCAGCTTGGCATCGGCGGGGGAGTACAATGAGCAGTTCTTC,CASSLASAGEYNEQFF
TRBV24-1,TRBJ1-2,-,-,TGTGCCACCAGTGCCACGGCAGGGTATGATGGCTACACCTTC,CATSATAGYDGYTF
TRBV3-1,TRBJ1-1,-,-,TGTGCCAGCAGCCAAGATATCCGGGACCCTGAAGCTTTCTTT,CASSQDIRDPEAFF
TRBV12-3/TRBV12-4,TRBJ2-2,-,many,TGTGCCAGCAGGCGGATGGCCACCGGGGAGCTGTTTTTT,CASRRMATGELFF
TRBV7-2,TRBJ1-1,TRBD1,-,TGTGCCAGCAGCTCCGACAGGGGATTGGCTGAAGCTTTCTTT,CASSSDRGLAEAFF
TRBV5-4,TRBJ2-7,TRBD1,-,TGTGCCAGCAGCTTGGGTCGGACAGGGAGCTCCTACGAGCAGTACTTC,CASSLGRTGSSYEQYF
TRBV5-4,TRBJ1-1,-,once,TGTGCCAGCAGGCCGCTTGGGTCGAACACTGAAGCTTTCTTT,CASRPLGSNTEAFF
TRBV7-9,TRBJ1-3,-,-,TGTGCCAGCAGCTCCAGGTGGGGGGGCCCTGGAAACACCATATATTTT,CASSSRWGGPGNTIYF
TRBV7-9,TRBJ2-1,-,-,TGTGCCAGCAGCCCGAACCCTCGGGATGAGCAGTTCTTC,CASSPNPRDEQFF
TRBV5-1,TRBJ2-3,-,few,TGCGCCAGCAGCTTGGATGGAAAATCAGATACGCAGTATTTT,CASSLDGKSDTQYF
TRBV15,TRBJ2-1,-,-,TGTGCCACCAGCAGATACCATGAGCAGTTCTTC,CATSRYHEQFF
TRBV18,TRBJ1-5,TRBD1,-,TGTGCCAGCTCAGCGACAGGGGGAGATAGCAATCAGCCCCAGCATTTT,CASSATGGDSNQPQHF
TRBV20-1,TRBJ2-2,-,-,TGCAGTGCGGTCCCTATAAACACCGGGGAGCTGTTTTTT,CSAVPINTGELFF